The 3 T cell receptor beta chains below all came from one sample that was sequenced in a study of blood T cell repertoires in COVID-19. TCRdb's table, derived via immunoSEQ multiplex PCR, lists solely in-frame clones and lacks some. The data show 70,000 to 95,000 clones, with more than 65% seen just once and around 24% held by the top ten. Sequenced material: peripheral blood. These receptors all stem from a woman in her fifties or sixties with acute or convalescent COVID-19.

The V gene is TRBV3-1 (or the pseudogene TRBV3-2), the J gene TRBJ2-1; 11 bases are a match to TRBD2. The germline V gene encodes CDR1 LGHDT and CDR2 YNNKEL (reference sequence). The CDR3 totals 17 residues. V was pared by 1 base and J by 7 bases, with 9 bases of the junction left unmatched. CDR3 bases: TGTGCCAGCAGCCAAGTAGCGGTACTAGCGGGAGTTAATGAGCAGTTCTTC. Its translation: CASSQVAVLAGVNEQFF.

The V call is TRBV27, the J call TRBJ1-5; TRBD1 matches at 8 bases. Germline V CDR1 and CDR2: MNHEY, SMNVEV (reference sequence). The trim removed 3 bases at V and 1 base at J, leaving 2 bases unmatched. The CDR3 runs 15 residues. The CDR3 DNA reads TGTGCCAGCAGTTTGAACAGGGGGAGCAATCAGCCCCAGCATTTT. Translated, it gives CASSLNRGSNQPQHF.

The chain recombines TRBV2 with TRBJ1-2, with D possibly being TRBD1 (5 bases). CDR3 size: 12 residues. V lost 8 bases, J lost 9 bases, and 16 bases lay in between. Germline-derived CDR1 and CDR2 are SNHLY and FYNNEI. The CDR3 spells CASLEGVFSYTF. The CDR3 coding sequence is TGTGCCAGCCTGGAAGGGGTTTTCAGCTACACCTTC.